This T cell receptor (beta chain) originates from a study of shared clonotypes between healthy human individuals. The CDR3 runs 16 residues. Per germline, CDR1 WSHSY and CDR2 SAAADI. V lost 8 bases to trimming and J lost 4 bases; unmatched junction nucleotides: 12. Notes on the study in general: Clonotypes shared by all four donors outscored non-shared clonotypes in generation probability.

Clones were sequenced by immunoSEQ multiplex PCR, and TCRdb holds only the in-frame ones, with some missing. The profile shows almost 750,000 clones, over 55% of them singletons. About this clone: The antigen is not known.

This sequence was found in a woman in her twenties or thirties in good health. The chain employs TRBV10-2 and TRBJ2-3, with 10 bases identical to TRBD2. Specimen: memory CD4+ T cells sorted from blood. The subset: CD45RA-negative fraction. CDR3: CASATGNSGRSDTQYF. The CDR3 DNA is TGCGCCAGCGCGACCGGGAATAGCGGGAGGTCAGATACGCAGTATTTT.